A selection of T cell receptor beta chains follows, all from one sample in a study of post-analysis software for immune sequencing data. Each CDR3 protein is one row after TCRdb ran MiXCR on the PCR reads. The sample includes approximately 570,000 distinct CDR3 sequences, roughly 46% of them seen just once. Source material: blood. These receptors originate from a girl aged 5 to 17 with multiple sclerosis. Each CDR3 is given without its conserved first and last residue. The order of the fields is clone size, J gene, V gene, CDR3 protein. Clone size, where shown, is once, few, many, or a class for clones that have expanded.

few | TRBJ2-3 | TRBV27 | ASSFAVRTVSTDTQY
few | TRBJ1-1 | TRBV5-1 | ASSLYSGNTEAF
NA | TRBJ1-2 | TRBV6-6 | ASSQTQGANYGYT
few | TRBJ2-1 | TRBV6-5 | ASSFSVSSYNEQF
NA | TRBJ2-3 | TRBV20-1 | SARDRRGRDTQY
few | TRBJ2-1 | TRBV24-1 | ATSDSTGTSSKQF
many | TRBJ2-7 | TRBV12-3/TRBV12-4 | ASSPRTGSYEQY
NA | TRBJ2-3 | TRBV20-1 | SARAGDTQY
NA | TRBJ1-5 | TRBV7-2 | ASSSLAGNQPQH
few | TRBJ1-1 | TRBV6-2/TRBV6-3 | ASTQGNSYGNTEAF